This T cell receptor (beta chain) was found in a study of early stage breast cancer tumors. Overall study: ER+/PR+/HER2- status applied to about 80% of the 16 invasive breast tumors. Overall study findings and caveats: Compared with adjacent normal breast tissue, tumors showed 2 to 2.5-fold greater T cell density and higher clonality. Unsorted bulk genomic DNA sequencing lacked pairing and functional marker data.

Blood replicates held 0.5 ug DNA, tumor or normal breast about 1.5 ug, two each. Sequencing was performed with immunoSEQ multiplex PCR; in TCRdb, only in-frame clones are kept and a portion is missing. The sample shows some 41,000 clones, about two thirds of them seen only once. Details on this clone: Its antigen is unknown.

Germline V gives CDR1 SEHNR, CDR2 FQNEAQ (reference sequence). With 5 bases clipped from V and 4 bases from J, the junction kept 6 bases outside the gene matches. The CDR3 length is 14 residues. The source material was blood. V and J are TRBV7-9 and TRBJ2-7; 9 positions match TRBD1. This clonotype originated in a person in their fifties with breast cancer. The CDR3 spells CASSPTDRGYEQYF. The DNA of the CDR3 is TGTGCCAGCAGCCCCACGGACAGGGGTTACGAGCAGTACTTC. Looking up the rest from reference TRBV7-9 and TRBJ2-7 gives the full variable domain: DTGVSQNPRHKITKRGQNVTFRCDPISEHNRLYWYRQTLGQGPEFLTYFQNEAQLEKSRLLSDRFSAERPKGSFSTLEIQRTEQGDSAMYLCASSPTDRGYEQYFGPGTRLTVT.